This T cell receptor beta chain was captured by sequencing in a study of T-cell reconstitution after alpha-beta-depleted transplantation in children. This clonotype was counted a few times. Unique molecular identifiers were used to barcode this TCRbeta library. TCRdb re-called the PCR reads with MiXCR, one entry per CDR3 protein. The data contain about 400,000 distinct CDR3 sequences, around 15% of them singletons. Germline CDR1 and CDR2: DFQATT and SNEGSKA (reference sequence). CDR3 length: 13 amino acids. Losses at the gene ends were 6 bases for V and 6 bases for J; bases not matched to a gene: 6. The chain couples TRBV20-1 to TRBJ2-5, with 11 positions matching TRBD2. This TCR was sampled from a boy less than two years old who had a stem cell transplant for Wiskott-Aldrich syndrome, so the T cells may come from the graft donor. Source: PBMCs, mostly from graft donor cells, taken 360 days after TCRalphabeta/CD19-depleted stem cell transplant. The chain's CDR3 is CSAVSGGAKTQYF. The CDR3 region has the DNA TGCAGTGCGGTTAGCGGGGGGGCGAAGACCCAGTACTTC.